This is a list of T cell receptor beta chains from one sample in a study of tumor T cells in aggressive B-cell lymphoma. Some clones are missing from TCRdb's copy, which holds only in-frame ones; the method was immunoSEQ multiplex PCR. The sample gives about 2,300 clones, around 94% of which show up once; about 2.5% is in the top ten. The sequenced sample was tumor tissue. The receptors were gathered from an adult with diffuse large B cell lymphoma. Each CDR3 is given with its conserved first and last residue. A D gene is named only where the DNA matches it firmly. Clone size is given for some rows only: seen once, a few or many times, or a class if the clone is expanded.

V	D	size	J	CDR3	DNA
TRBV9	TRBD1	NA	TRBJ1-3	CASSGTGGNTIYF	TGTGCCAGCAGCGGGACAGGGGGAAACACCATATATTTT
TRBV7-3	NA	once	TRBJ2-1	CASSLTDSNEQFF	TGTGCCAGCAGCTTAACGGACTCCAATGAGCAGTTCTTC
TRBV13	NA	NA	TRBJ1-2	CASSLARTNYGYTF	TGTGCCAGCAGCTTAGCCCGGACAAACTATGGCTACACCTTC
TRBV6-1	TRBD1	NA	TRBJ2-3	CASRTGHTDTQYF	TGTGCCAGCAGGACAGGGCACACAGATACGCAGTATTTT
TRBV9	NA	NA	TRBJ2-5	CASSGVIETQYF	TGTGCCAGCAGCGGAGTTATAGAGACCCAGTACTTC
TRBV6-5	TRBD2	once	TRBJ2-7	CASTFPGGYEQYF	TGTGCCAGCACCTTCCCGGGAGGGTACGAGCAGTACTTC
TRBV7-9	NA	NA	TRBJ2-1	CASSLLYESGSLF	TGTGCCAGCAGCTTATTATACGAGTCAGGGTCCCTCTTC
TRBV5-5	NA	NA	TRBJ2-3	CASSLDLGGTQYF	TGTGCCAGCAGCTTGGATTTAGGGGGTACGCAGTATTTT
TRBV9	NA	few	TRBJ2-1	CASSPHGPPNEQFF	TGTGCCAGCAGCCCTCATGGGCCCCCCAATGAGCAGTTCTTC
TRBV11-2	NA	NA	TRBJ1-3	CASSSTAPGIYF	TGTGCCAGCAGCTCTACAGCTCCTGGCATATATTTT